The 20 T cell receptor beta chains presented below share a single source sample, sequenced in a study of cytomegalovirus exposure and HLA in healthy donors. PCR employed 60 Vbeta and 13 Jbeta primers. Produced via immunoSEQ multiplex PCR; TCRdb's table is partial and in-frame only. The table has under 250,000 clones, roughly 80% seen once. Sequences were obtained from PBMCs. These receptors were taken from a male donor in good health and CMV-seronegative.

This CDR3 is CATLSDAGEEKLFF. The CDR3 nucleotides read TGTGCCACCCTCTCGGACGCAGGGGAAGAAAAACTGTTTTTT. V usage is TRBV15 and J usage is TRBJ1-4, with a possible D match to TRBD1 (6 bases). The CDR3 has 14 residues. Germline V CDR1 and CDR2: LNHNV, YYDKDF (reference sequence). V gave up 8 bases and J gave up 8 bases, with 18 bases separating them. The full variable domain, rest sourced from reference TRBV15 and TRBJ1-4, is DAMVIQNPRYQVTQFGKPVTLSCSQTLNHNVMYWYQQKSSQAPKLLFHYYDKDFNNEADTPDNFQSRRPNTSFCFLDIRSPGLGDTAMYLCATLSDAGEEKLFFGSGTQLSVL.

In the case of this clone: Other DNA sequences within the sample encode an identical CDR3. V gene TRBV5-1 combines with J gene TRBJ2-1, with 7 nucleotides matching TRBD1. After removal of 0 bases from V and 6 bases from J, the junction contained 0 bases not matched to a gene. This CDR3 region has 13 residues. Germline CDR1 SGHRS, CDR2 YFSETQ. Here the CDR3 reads CASSLAGGNEQFF. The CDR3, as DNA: TGCGCCAGCAGCTTGGCAGGGGGCAATGAGCAGTTCTTC.

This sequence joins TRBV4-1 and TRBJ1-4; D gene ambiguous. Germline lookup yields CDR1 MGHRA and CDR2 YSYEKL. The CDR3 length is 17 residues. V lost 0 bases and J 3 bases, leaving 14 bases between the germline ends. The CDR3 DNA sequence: TGCGCCAGCAGCCAAGAGAATAACGGGTTGTCTAATGAAAAACTGTTTTTT. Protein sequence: CASSQENNGLSNEKLFF.

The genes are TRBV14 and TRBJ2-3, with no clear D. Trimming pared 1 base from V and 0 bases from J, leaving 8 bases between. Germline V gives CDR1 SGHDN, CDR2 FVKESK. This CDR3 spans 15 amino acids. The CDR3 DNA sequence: TGTGCCAGCAGCCAAGTTTTAGCTAGCACAGATACGCAGTATTTT. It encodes CASSQVLASTDTQYF.

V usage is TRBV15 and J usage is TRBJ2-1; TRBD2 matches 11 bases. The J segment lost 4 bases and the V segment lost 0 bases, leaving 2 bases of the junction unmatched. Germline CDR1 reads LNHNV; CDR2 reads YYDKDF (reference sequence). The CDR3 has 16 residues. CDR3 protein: CATSRDVAGGYNEQFF. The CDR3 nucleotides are TGTGCCACCAGCAGAGATGTAGCGGGAGGGTACAATGAGCAGTTCTTC.

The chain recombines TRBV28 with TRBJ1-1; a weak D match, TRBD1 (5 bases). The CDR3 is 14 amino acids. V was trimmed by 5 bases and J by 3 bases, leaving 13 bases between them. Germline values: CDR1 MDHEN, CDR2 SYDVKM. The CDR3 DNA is TGTGCCAGCAGTGTTCTAGGAGGGGACACTGAAGCTTTCTTT. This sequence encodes CASSVLGGDTEAFF.

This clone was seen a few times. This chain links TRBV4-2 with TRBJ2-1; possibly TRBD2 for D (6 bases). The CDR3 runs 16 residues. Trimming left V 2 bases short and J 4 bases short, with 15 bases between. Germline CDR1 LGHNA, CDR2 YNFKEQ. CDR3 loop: CASSQPGTFPYNEQFF. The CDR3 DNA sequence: TGTGCCAGCAGCCAACCCGGGACTTTTCCTTACAATGAGCAGTTCTTC.

This CDR3 is CASSALSTVWSAEAFF. DNA of the CDR3: TGTGCCAGCAGCGCCCTCTCGACCGTATGGAGCGCTGAAGCTTTCTTT. The rearrangement joins TRBV9 to TRBJ1-1; D gene ambiguous. V was clipped by 3 bases and J by 6 bases, with 21 bases between them. From germline, CDR1 is SGDLS and CDR2 YYNGEE. This CDR3 spans 16 amino acids.

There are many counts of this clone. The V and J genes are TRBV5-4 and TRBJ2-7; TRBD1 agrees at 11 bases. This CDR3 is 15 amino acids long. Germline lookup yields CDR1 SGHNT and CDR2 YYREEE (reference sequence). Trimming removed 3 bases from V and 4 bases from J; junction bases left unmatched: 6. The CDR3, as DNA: TGTGCCAGCAGCTGGGGGGACAGGGGGTCGTACGAGCAGTACTTC. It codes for CASSWGDRGSYEQYF.

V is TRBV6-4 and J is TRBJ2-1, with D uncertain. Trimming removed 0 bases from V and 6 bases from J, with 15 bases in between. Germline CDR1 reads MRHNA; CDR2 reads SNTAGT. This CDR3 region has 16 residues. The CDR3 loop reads CASSDSPGRSTNEQFF. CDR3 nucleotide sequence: TGTGCCAGCAGTGACTCCCCAGGAAGGTCCACCAATGAGCAGTTCTTC.

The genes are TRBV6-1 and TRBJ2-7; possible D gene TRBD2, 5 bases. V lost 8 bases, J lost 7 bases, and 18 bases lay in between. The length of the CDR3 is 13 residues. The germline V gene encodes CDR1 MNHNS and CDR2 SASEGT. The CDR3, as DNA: TGTGCCAGCGCGGACTTGGCGGTAGGAGAGCAGTACTTC. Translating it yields CASADLAVGEQYF.

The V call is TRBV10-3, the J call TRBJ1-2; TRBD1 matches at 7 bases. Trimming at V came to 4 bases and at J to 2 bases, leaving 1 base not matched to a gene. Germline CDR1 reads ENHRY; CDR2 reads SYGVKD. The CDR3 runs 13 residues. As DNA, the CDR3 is TGTGCCATCAGTGGGGACAGAAACTATGGCTACACCTTC. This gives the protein CAISGDRNYGYTF.

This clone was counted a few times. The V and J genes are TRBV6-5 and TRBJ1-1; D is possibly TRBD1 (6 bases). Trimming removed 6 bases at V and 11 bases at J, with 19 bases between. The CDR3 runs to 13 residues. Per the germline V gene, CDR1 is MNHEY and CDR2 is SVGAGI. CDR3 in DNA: TGTGCCAGCAGCACAGGGAGTTCTAGTATGGCTTTCTTT. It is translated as CASSTGSSSMAFF.

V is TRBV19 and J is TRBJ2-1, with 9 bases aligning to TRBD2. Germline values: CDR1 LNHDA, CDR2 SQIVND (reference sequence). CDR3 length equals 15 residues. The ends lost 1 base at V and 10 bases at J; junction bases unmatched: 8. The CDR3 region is CASSIVSGSPNEQFF. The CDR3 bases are TGTGCCAGTAGTATAGTTAGCGGGAGCCCAAACGAGCAGTTCTTC.

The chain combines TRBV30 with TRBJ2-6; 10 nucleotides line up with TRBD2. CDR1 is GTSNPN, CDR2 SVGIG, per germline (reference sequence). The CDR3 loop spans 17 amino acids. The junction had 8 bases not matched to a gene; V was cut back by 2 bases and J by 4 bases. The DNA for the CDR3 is TGTGCCTGGAGTTTGCTAGCGGGAGCTGCCGGGGCCAACGTCCTGACTTTC. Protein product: CAWSLLAGAAGANVLTF.

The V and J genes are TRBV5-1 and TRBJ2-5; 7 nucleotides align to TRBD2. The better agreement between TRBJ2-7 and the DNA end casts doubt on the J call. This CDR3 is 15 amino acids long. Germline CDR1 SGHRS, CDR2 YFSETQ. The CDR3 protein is CASSLEGGGWDEQYF. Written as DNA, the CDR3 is TGCGCCAGCAGCTTGGAGGGCGGGGGATGGGACGAGCAGTACTTC.

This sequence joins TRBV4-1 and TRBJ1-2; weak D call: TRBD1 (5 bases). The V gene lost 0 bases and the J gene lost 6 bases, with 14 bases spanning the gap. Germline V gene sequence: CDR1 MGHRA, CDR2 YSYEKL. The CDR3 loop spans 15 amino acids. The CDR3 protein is CASSQDRGSLDGYTF. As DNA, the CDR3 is TGCGCCAGCAGCCAAGATCGGGGGAGTCTTGATGGCTACACCTTC.

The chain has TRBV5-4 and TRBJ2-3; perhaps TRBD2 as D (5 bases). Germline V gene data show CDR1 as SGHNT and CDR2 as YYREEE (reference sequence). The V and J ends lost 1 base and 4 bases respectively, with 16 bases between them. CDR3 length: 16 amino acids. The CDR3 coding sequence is TGTGCCAGCAGCTTGCTCTCTGTGGACTTGGCAGATACGCAGTATTTT. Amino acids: CASSLLSVDLADTQYF.

The CDR3, as DNA: TGCAGCGTTGATTTACGGGAGTACCACAATGAGCAGTTCTTC. It is translated as CSVDLREYHNEQFF. The chain uses TRBV29-1 and TRBJ2-1; the D gene is possibly TRBD2 (6 bases). Germline CDR1 and CDR2: SQVTM and ANQGSEA. V dropped 3 bases and J dropped 5 bases, with 14 bases sitting between them. The CDR3 has 14 amino acids.

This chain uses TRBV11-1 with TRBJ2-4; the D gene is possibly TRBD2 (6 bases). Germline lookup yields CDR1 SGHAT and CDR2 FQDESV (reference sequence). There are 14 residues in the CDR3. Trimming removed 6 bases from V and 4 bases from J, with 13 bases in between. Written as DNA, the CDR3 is TGTGCCAGCAGTCGAGTGGAGGGGAAAAACATTCAGTACTTC. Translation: CASSRVEGKNIQYF.